One sample yielded the 17 T cell receptor beta chains listed below, sequenced in a study of T cell repertoires in cytomegalovirus infection. From the reads, TCRdb called clonotypes with MiXCR, one entry per CDR3 protein. The data show some 700,000 distinct CDR3 sequences, with roughly 33% seen just once and about 18% held by the top ten. Their recognized antigens are unknown. The specimen was cultured PBMCs, collected from culture after CMV antigen stimulation. These receptors originate from a human donor in good health (CMV status not recorded). Some clones in this sample may be carry-over from other donors' samples.

V usage is TRBV6-2 or TRBV6-3 and J usage is TRBJ2-1; 9 bases fit TRBD2. Trimming took 0 bases from V and 5 from J; bases not matched to a gene: 5. Germline values: CDR1 MNHEY, CDR2 SVGEGT. There are 16 residues in the CDR3. CDR3 loop: CASSYSRLAENNEQFF. In DNA form, the CDR3 reads TGTGCCAGCAGTTACTCGAGACTAGCGGAGAACAATGAGCAGTTCTTC.

The CDR3 loop is CASITTGSGGYTF. The CDR3 DNA sequence: TGTGCCAGCATCACGACAGGGTCCGGTGGCTACACCTTC. J is TRBJ1-2 and V is TRBV7-2; 7 nucleotides agree with TRBD1. Trimming at V came to 7 bases and at J to 7 bases, leaving 9 bases not matched to a gene. Germline CDR1 is SGHTA and CDR2 is FQGNSA. The CDR3 runs to 13 residues. Looking up the rest from reference TRBV7-2 and TRBJ1-2 gives the full variable domain: GAGVSQSPSNKVTEKGKDVELRCDPISGHTALYWYRQSLGQGLEFLIYFQGNSAPDKSGLPSDRFSAERTGGSVSTLTIQRTQQEDSAVYLCASITTGSGGYTFGSGTRLTVV.

This chain connects TRBV5-4 to TRBJ1-5, with 9 nucleotides matching TRBD1. The junction had 3 bases not matched to a gene; V was cut back by 4 bases and J by 7 bases. Germline V gene data show CDR1 as SGHNT and CDR2 as YYREEE (reference sequence). The CDR3 runs 13 residues. The DNA for the CDR3 is TGTGCCAGCAGCGCGGGACAGGGACAGCCCCAGCATTTT. Its translation is CASSAGQGQPQHF.

This clonotype was counted ten times or more. The chain recombines TRBV7-2 with TRBJ2-6, with D unclear. This CDR3 region has 15 residues. Trimming removed 2 bases at V and 5 bases at J, with 10 bases between. The V gene's germline CDR1 is SGHTA and CDR2 FQGNSA. This CDR3 is CASSLRAIWANVLTF. CDR3 in DNA: TGTGCCAGCAGCTTAAGGGCTATCTGGGCCAACGTCCTGACTTTC.

The genes are TRBV7-8 and TRBJ1-5; no clear D. There are 14 residues in the CDR3. Looked up from germline, CDR1 is SGHVS and CDR2 is FQNEAQ. Trimming pared 5 bases from V and 5 bases from J, leaving 13 bases between. CDR3 amino acids: CASSPSLRYQPQHF. Written as DNA, the CDR3 is TGTGCCAGCAGCCCCTCCCTGCGGTATCAGCCCCAGCATTTT. The entire variable domain, with the rest obtained from reference TRBV7-8 and TRBJ1-5, is as follows: GAGVSQSPRYKVAKRGQDVALRCDPISGHVSLFWYQQALGQGPEFLTYFQNEAQLDKSGLPSDRFFAERPEGSVSTLKIQRTQQEDSAVYLCASSPSLRYQPQHFGDGTRLSIL.

CDR3 residues: CASSENYNEQFF. The DNA for the CDR3 is TGTGCCAGCAGTGAAAACTACAATGAGCAGTTCTTC. The chain joins TRBV25-1 to TRBJ2-1; D is uncertain. Trimming cost V 2 bases and J 3 bases, with 2 bases left between them. The germline V gene encodes CDR1 MGHDK and CDR2 SYGVNS. This CDR3 contains 12 residues.

The table lists this clonotype with many counts. The chain carries TRBV7-8 and TRBJ1-1; no clear D. Germline V lookup: CDR1 SGHVS, CDR2 FQNEAQ. The CDR3 length is 16 residues. Trimming removed 2 bases from V and 7 bases from J, with 20 bases in between. The CDR3 nucleotides are TGTGCCAGCAGCTTAAGACTCCGGGCCAATTCCCATGAAGCTTTCTTT. Amino acids: CASSLRLRANSHEAFF.

This clonotype was detected only a few times. The V and J genes are TRBV7-2 and TRBJ1-1; D possibly corresponds to TRBD1 (6 bases). The CDR3 covers 14 residues. Trimming pared 1 base from V and 7 bases from J, leaving 13 bases between. Germline values: CDR1 SGHTA, CDR2 FQGNSA. CDR3 protein: CASSLGGAAGEAFF. The CDR3 DNA is TGTGCCAGCAGCTTAGGGGGGGCGGCTGGTGAAGCTTTCTTT.

The chain couples TRBV12-3 or TRBV12-4 to TRBJ1-1; perhaps TRBD1 as D (5 bases). The CDR3 has 14 residues. Trimming pared 7 bases from V and 1 base from J, leaving 13 bases between. The CDR3 sequence: CASTPGLKNTEAFF. CDR3 nucleotide sequence: TGTGCCAGCACCCCGGGACTGAAGAACACTGAAGCTTTCTTT.

Only a few counts were recorded for this clonotype. CDR3 sequence (DNA): TGTGCCAGCAGCCCAGGAGGGGGTTGGGACTATCGCGGCTACACCTTC. Its translation is CASSPGGGWDYRGYTF. The rearrangement links TRBV7-2 to TRBJ1-2, with TRBD1 as a possible D gene (6 bases). The CDR3 sequence is 16 residues long. Trimming removed 5 bases at V and 8 bases at J, with 24 bases between. Germline-derived CDR1 and CDR2 are SGHTA and FQGNSA. Looking up the rest from reference TRBV7-2 and TRBJ1-2 gives the full variable domain: GAGVSQSPSNKVTEKGKDVELRCDPISGHTALYWYRQSLGQGLEFLIYFQGNSAPDKSGLPSDRFSAERTGGSVSTLTIQRTQQEDSAVYLCASSPGGGWDYRGYTFGSGTRLTVV.

This clonotype appeared a few times. The rearrangement uses TRBV15 and TRBJ2-5, with 14 positions matching TRBD2. The CDR3 runs to 14 residues. V lost 3 bases to trimming and J lost 8 bases; unmatched junction nucleotides: 2. Germline V gives CDR1 LNHNV, CDR2 YYDKDF (reference sequence). The CDR3 DNA follows: TGTGCCACCAGCAGGGGACTAGCGGGGGAAACCCAGTACTTC. Its translation: CATSRGLAGETQYF.

This clonotype has ten or more counts. The rearrangement joins TRBV7-6 to TRBJ1-1, with unresolved D. Per germline, CDR1 SGHVS and CDR2 FNYEAQ. The CDR3 sequence is 12 residues long. Deletions cut 4 bases from V and 4 bases from J, with 7 bases between. The CDR3 region is CASSSAGTEAFF. DNA for the CDR3: TGTGCCAGCAGCTCCGCGGGCACTGAAGCTTTCTTT.

This clonotype has only a few counts. The V and J genes are TRBV18 and TRBJ2-7; D not resolved. From germline, CDR1 is KGHSH and CDR2 LQKENI. Deletions cut 1 base from V and 3 bases from J, with 10 bases between. This CDR3 comprises 14 residues. CDR3: CASSPRSTDYEQYF. CDR3 in DNA: TGTGCCAGCTCACCACGATCGACCGACTACGAGCAGTACTTC.

This clonotype appeared a single time. The rearrangement links TRBV5-4 to TRBJ2-5; a weak D match, TRBD1 (6 bases). The CDR3 contains 13 residues. Trimming took 3 bases from V and 3 from J, leaving 9 bases between them. Germline lookup yields CDR1 SGHNT and CDR2 YYREEE (reference sequence). The CDR3 DNA sequence: TGTGCCAGCAGCTCACAGGGAAAAGAGACCCAGTACTTC. Encoded protein: CASSSQGKETQYF.

There are a few counts of this clonotype. The chain carries TRBV6-6 and TRBJ2-3; a possible D gene is TRBD1 (5 bases). Germline V lookup: CDR1 MNHNY, CDR2 SVGAGI (reference sequence). The V and J ends lost 1 base and 5 bases respectively, with 13 bases between them. This CDR3 has 15 residues. CDR3 amino acids: CASSYWGYTRDTQYF. Written as DNA, the CDR3 is TGTGCCAGCAGTTACTGGGGCTACACAAGAGATACGCAGTATTTT.

The J gene is TRBJ1-2, the V gene TRBV10-3; D not certain. Between the trimmed V and J ends, which lost 3 bases and 7 bases, there was a span of 6 bases. Germline V gives CDR1 ENHRY, CDR2 SYGVKD. The CDR3 consists of 11 residues. CDR3 sequence: CAISEAAGYTF. CDR3 in DNA: TGTGCCATCAGTGAAGCCGCTGGCTACACCTTC.

V usage is TRBV10-2 and J usage is TRBJ2-1; 8 bases align to TRBD2. The junction had 3 bases not matched to a gene; V was cut back by 0 bases and J by 8 bases. Germline assignment: CDR1 WSHSY and CDR2 SAAADI. The CDR3 has 14 residues. The CDR3 DNA reads as TGCGCCAGCAGTGAGTCTCCAGCGGGAGATGAGCAGTTCTTC. It specifies CASSESPAGDEQFF.